This T cell receptor beta chain was identified during a study of human T cells and chemical hapten exposure. The wider study: Each patch test put 0.01% DPC on the upper back, and results were read at 6 days.

Time point indicated: patch test 3, about 24 weeks after DPC sensitization. Treatment reported: therapeutic diphenylcyclopropenone sensitization with weekly scalp DPC. In the original analysis: Sample TCR counts, which ranged from roughly 20,000 to 690,600, had a median of approximately 94,000. A single record per CDR3 protein comes from TCRdb applying MiXCR to the RACE reads. The V and J calls and clone size are TCRdb's, not the authors'. This table has some 91,000 distinct CDR3 sequences, roughly 27% appearing once. The V end was cut by 0 bases, the J end by 8 bases, with 13 bases between. This CDR3 is built from 15 residues.

This clonotype was sampled from a man between 40 and 49 years old with alopecia areata. Some clones in this sample may be carry-over from other donors' samples. The chain employs TRBV12-3 or TRBV12-4 and TRBJ1-4; D remains unclear. The input for sequencing was whole blood, taken in connection with sensitization to the hapten diphenylcyclopropenone (DPC). The CDR3 spells CASSLALARREKLFF. In DNA form, the CDR3 reads TGTGCCAGCAGTTTAGCCTTAGCCAGAAGGGAAAAACTGTTTTTT.